This TCR beta chain was observed in a study of blood T cell repertoires in COVID-19 (dated by TCRdb to about 2020). With regard to the full study: Collaborator samples came from the United States, Italy and Spain and covered acute and convalescent phases of COVID-19. The material from the prospective study consisted of cDNA or gDNA derived from T cells, B-cell-depleted T cells, or PBMCs. Subjects who had been exposed to COVID-19, were actively infected with it, or had recovered from it provided the deeply sampled blood TCRbeta repertoires that made up the dataset. A freely available public database, intended as a resource for researchers studying the immune response to SARS-CoV-2, is where the repertoires were released. Samples were obtained from the ongoing ImmuneRACE study (first 160 participants) and from about 1,300 subjects provided by 6 global collaborators. Sample metadata almost always included a de-identified subject ID, COVID-19 status, age in years and sex. HLA class I and class II types, where available, came from metadata supplied by the sample provider rather than from assay-based typing.

V is pruned by 4 bases and J by 0 bases, leaving 3 bases of the junction without a gene match. From a lookup of the germline V gene (reference sequence), CDR1 and CDR2 are LGHDT and YNNKEL. The CDR3 contains 16 residues, cysteine and phenylalanine counted. Only the CDR3 DNA is retained, 48 bases long and in frame from the first base. Summary of the overall study and its limitations: The amount of clinical and demographic metadata varied by source and participant and was provided uncurated.

This clone has more than one count but fewer than ten. Its antigen has not been determined. Base qualities are missing; no much larger clone stands one base away. TCRbeta CDR3 regions were amplified from genomic DNA using the immunoSEQ Assay, a bias-controlled multiplex PCR. On the authors' methods: The number of nucleated cells in each sample was estimated by amplification of reference gene primers within the assay. To quantify the absolute abundance of each unique TCRbeta CDR3 rearrangement, sequence reads were collapsed and filtered. For each sample, productive Simpson clonality was calculated as the square root of Simpson's diversity index over productive rearrangements. TCRdb stores this immuneACCESS table with in-frame sequences only. Part of the clones is absent; in the studies checked, under half of the shortfall reflects unresolved V genes, and no reason is known for the rest. The D gene and trimming were derived from the DNA, and the V and J assignments and clone size from that table. The sample table holds under 45,000 clones, of which about 86% were seen once. The ten largest account for less than 25% of the sample.

Collaborating institutions collected whole blood in K2EDTA tubes following their own protocols. Collaborator samples were shipped for TCRbeta analysis as frozen whole blood, isolated PBMCs, or DNA extracted from either sample type. This receptor was obtained from a human donor with acute or convalescent COVID-19. The donor label of this sample is uncertain. Sequencing was carried out using peripheral blood. This receptor chain uses TRBV3-1 (or the pseudogene TRBV3-2) and TRBJ2-7; TRBD2 fits 13 bases in the junction. This receptor carries the CDR3 CASSPGLAGASYEQYF. The DNA sequence is as follows: TGTGCCAGCAGCCCCGGACTAGCGGGGGCCTCCTACGAGCAGTACTTC.